This passage covers 18 T cell receptor beta chains from one sample sequenced in a study of T cell responses to AZD1222 COVID-19 vaccine. The method was immunoSEQ multiplex PCR; TCRdb's version includes in-frame clones alone and lacks a portion of them. In the table there are about 94,000 clones, nearly 90% of which are singletons. Sample: peripheral blood, taken on day 0 of AZD1222 vaccination. The origin of the receptors is an adult in good health.

In the case of this clone: Sequence at one end of the junction differs from germline and may be a read error. The V and J genes are TRBV5-1 and TRBJ1-1, with 7 bases that match TRBD1. The CDR3 loop spans 19 amino acids. Germline assignment: CDR1 SGHRS and CDR2 YFSETQ. The CDR3 coding sequence is TGCGCCAGCAGCTTGGATCTCTCACGAGGAGGGGGCGGGAACACTGAGGCTTTCTTT. Amino acid sequence: CASSLDLSRGGGGNTEAFF.

V and J are TRBV3-1 (or the pseudogene TRBV3-2) and TRBJ1-3; no definite D call. Trimming removed 1 base from V and 0 bases from J, with 4 bases in between. Per the germline V gene, CDR1 is LGHDT and CDR2 is YNNKEL (reference sequence). The CDR3 contains 14 residues. CDR3 bases: TGTGCCAGCAGCCAAGGCTTCTCTGGAAACACCATATATTTT. Its translation is CASSQGFSGNTIYF.

This chain connects TRBV6-5 to TRBJ2-3; D is unclear. Trimming took 8 bases from V and 3 from J, leaving 15 bases between them. Germline V CDR1 and CDR2: MNHEY, SVGAGI. The CDR3 consists of 14 residues. For the CDR3, the DNA is TGTGCCAGCGGTAGGACCGTAGGAACAGATACGCAGTATTTT. Protein: CASGRTVGTDTQYF.

This clone was picked up a small number of times. Other nucleotide sequences from this sample produce the same CDR3. The chain links TRBV5-1 to TRBJ1-1, with TRBD1 matching over 8 bases. The CDR3 consists of 14 residues. The germline V gene has CDR1 SGHRS and CDR2 YFSETQ. The ends lost 4 bases at V and 0 bases at J; junction bases unmatched: 2. Here the CDR3 DNA reads TGCGCCAGCAGCCTGGACAGGGTGAACACTGAAGCTTTCTTT. Translation gives CASSLDRVNTEAFF. The full variable domain, its missing parts supplied by reference TRBV5-1 and TRBJ1-1, is KAGVTQTPRYLIKTRGQQVTLSCSPISGHRSVSWYQQTPGQGLQFLFEYFSETQRNKGNFPGRFSGRQFSNSRSEMNVSTLELGDSALYLCASSLDRVNTEAFFGQGTRLTVV.

The chain recombines TRBV7-3 with TRBJ1-1; D is undetermined. The CDR3 runs 13 residues. Trimming stripped 5 bases from V and 3 bases from J, with 10 bases between. CDR1 and CDR2 (germline): SGHTA, FQGTGA. This CDR3 is CASSNYAYTEAFF. CDR3 in DNA: TGTGCCAGCAGCAACTACGCGTACACTGAAGCTTTCTTT.

The chain uses TRBV18 and TRBJ1-2; possible D gene TRBD1, 5 bases. Deletions cut 2 bases from V and 6 bases from J, with 16 bases between. The length of the CDR3 is 15 residues. The germline V gene encodes CDR1 KGHSH and CDR2 LQKENI. The CDR3 nucleotides read TGTGCCAGCTCACCAGTAACAGGATCGGCAAATGGCTACACCTTC. It translates to CASSPVTGSANGYTF. Together with reference TRBV18 and TRBJ1-2, the CDR3 gives the full variable domain: NAGVMQNPRHLVRRRGQEARLRCSPMKGHSHVYWYRQLPEEGLKFMVYLQKENIIDESGMPKERFSAEFPKEGPSILRIQQVVRGDSAAYFCASSPVTGSANGYTFGSGTRLTVV.

This clone has a single count. V gene TRBV6-2 or TRBV6-3 combines with J gene TRBJ1-3; D is undetermined. The CDR3 length is 15 residues. Trimming pared 0 bases from V and 3 bases from J, leaving 9 bases between. From germline, CDR1 is MNHEY and CDR2 SVGEGT. Written as DNA, the CDR3 is TGTGCCAGCAGTTACTCGAGTCCCAGTGGAAACACCATATATTTT. Protein: CASSYSSPSGNTIYF.

V is TRBV5-5 and J is TRBJ1-1; D remains unclear. Germline loops: CDR1 SGHKS, CDR2 YYEKEE (reference sequence). CDR3 length: 15 amino acids. Trimming stripped 0 bases from V and 1 base from J, with 10 bases between. In DNA, the CDR3 is TGTGCCAGCAGCTTGGTTGCACAACCGAACACTGAAGCTTTCTTT. Translation: CASSLVAQPNTEAFF.

CDR3 sequence: CASGLGGSGNTIYF. CDR3 sequence (DNA): TGTGCCAGCGGGCTTGGGGGCTCTGGAAACACCATATATTTT. The J gene is TRBJ1-3, the V gene TRBV27, with D perhaps TRBD1 (5 bases). CDR1 is MNHEY, CDR2 SMNVEV, per germline (reference sequence). The CDR3 extends over 14 amino acids. Trimming removed 8 bases at V and 0 bases at J, with 11 bases between.

This clone was detected only a few times. This sequence joins TRBV9 and TRBJ1-2; D perhaps matches TRBD1 (5 bases). This CDR3 spans 14 amino acids. CDR1 and CDR2 (germline): SGDLS, YYNGEE. V was clipped by 4 bases and J by 5 bases, with 15 bases between them. CDR3 nucleotide sequence: TGTGCCAGCAGCCGAGAGCTAGGGGTTTATGGCTACACCTTC. Protein product: CASSRELGVYGYTF. The full variable domain, in which reference TRBV9 and TRBJ1-2 provide the parts outside the CDR3, is DSGVTQTPKHLITATGQRVTLRCSPRSGDLSVYWYQQSLDQGLQFLIQYYNGEERAKGNILERFSAQQFPDLHSELNLSSLELGDSALYFCASSRELGVYGYTFGSGTRLTVV.

The chain links TRBV7-2 to TRBJ1-2; D remains unclear. The germline V gene encodes CDR1 SGHTA and CDR2 FQGNSA. Between the trimmed V and J ends, which lost 3 bases and 9 bases, there was a span of 8 bases. CDR3 length: 11 residues. Here the CDR3 reads CASSLDRRYTF. CDR3 nucleotide sequence: TGTGCCAGCAGCTTGGACCGACGCTACACCTTC.

The chain has TRBV19 and TRBJ1-1; 7 bases map to TRBD1. V trimming: 5 bases; J trimming: 10 bases; junction bases outside the gene matches: 10. The CDR3 spans 13 residues. Looked up from germline, CDR1 is LNHDA and CDR2 is SQIVND (reference sequence). CDR3 region: CASSFRQGGVAFF. The CDR3 nucleotides read TGTGCCAGTAGTTTCCGACAGGGTGGAGTAGCTTTCTTT.

The chain combines TRBV18 with TRBJ1-1; no definite D call. Trimming left V 2 bases short and J 3 bases short, with 10 bases between. There are 14 residues in the CDR3. Germline CDR1 and CDR2: KGHSH and LQKENI. DNA of the CDR3: TGTGCCAGCTCACCAGCACTTAGGGACACTGAAGCTTTCTTT. Its protein product is CASSPALRDTEAFF.

The chain recombines TRBV9 with TRBJ2-2; 8 bases are shared with TRBD2. CDR1 and CDR2 (germline): SGDLS, YYNGEE. V lost 2 bases and J lost 4; bases outside the gene matches: 10. This CDR3 region has 17 residues. The CDR3 coding sequence is TGTGCCAGCAGCGTCCTCCGAGCGGGGGACCGCACCGGGGAGCTGTTTTTT. It specifies CASSVLRAGDRTGELFF.

The chain joins TRBV19 to TRBJ1-2; no clear D. With 4 bases removed from V and 2 bases from J, the gap between germline ends came to 8 bases. The germline CDR1 and CDR2 sequences are LNHDA and SQIVND (reference sequence). The CDR3 spans 13 residues. CDR3: CASSTSDNYGYTF. The CDR3, as DNA: TGTGCCAGTAGTACGTCGGACAACTATGGCTACACCTTC.

V usage is TRBV7-3 and J usage is TRBJ2-2; D uncertain. The CDR3 loop spans 13 amino acids. The V gene's germline CDR1 is SGHTA and CDR2 FQGTGA. Trimming took off 4 bases at V and 7 bases at J, with 10 bases between the two ends. CDR3 protein: CASSSLSRGELFF. Here the CDR3 DNA reads TGTGCCAGCAGCTCCTTAAGTCGCGGGGAGCTGTTTTTT.

The chain links TRBV5-8 to TRBJ1-2, with TRBD1 matching over 9 bases. V lost 0 bases and J lost 7; bases outside the gene matches: 4. The length of the CDR3 is 14 residues. The germline gives CDR1 SGHTS, CDR2 YDEGEE. The CDR3 loop is CASSLEDRGGGYTF. The CDR3 DNA is TGTGCCAGCAGCTTGGAAGACAGGGGGGGTGGCTACACCTTC.

This clone was observed a handful of times. The chain employs TRBV2 and TRBJ1-6; D possibly corresponds to TRBD1 (5 bases). Trimming left V 6 bases short and J 10 bases short, with 13 bases between. This CDR3 has 13 residues. Germline-derived CDR1 and CDR2 are SNHLY and FYNNEI. For the CDR3, the DNA is TGTGCCAGCAGGCCCAGGGCAGAATCACCCCTCCACTTT. It encodes CASRPRAESPLHF.